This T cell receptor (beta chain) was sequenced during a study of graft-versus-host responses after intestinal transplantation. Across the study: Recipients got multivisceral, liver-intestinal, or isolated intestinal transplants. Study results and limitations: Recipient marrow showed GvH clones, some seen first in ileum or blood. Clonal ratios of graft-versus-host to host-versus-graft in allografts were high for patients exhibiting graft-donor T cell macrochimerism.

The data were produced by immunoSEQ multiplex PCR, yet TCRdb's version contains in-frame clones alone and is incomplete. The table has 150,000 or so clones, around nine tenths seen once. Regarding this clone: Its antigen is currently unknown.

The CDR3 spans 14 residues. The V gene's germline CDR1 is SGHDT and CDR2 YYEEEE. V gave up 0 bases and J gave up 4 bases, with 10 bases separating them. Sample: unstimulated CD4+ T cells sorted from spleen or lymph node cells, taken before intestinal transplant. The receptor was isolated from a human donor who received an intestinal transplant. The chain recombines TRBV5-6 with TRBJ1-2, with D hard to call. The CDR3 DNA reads TGTGCCAGCAGCTTGGGCTTAGGGTCCTATGGCTACACCTTC. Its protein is CASSLGLGSYGYTF.